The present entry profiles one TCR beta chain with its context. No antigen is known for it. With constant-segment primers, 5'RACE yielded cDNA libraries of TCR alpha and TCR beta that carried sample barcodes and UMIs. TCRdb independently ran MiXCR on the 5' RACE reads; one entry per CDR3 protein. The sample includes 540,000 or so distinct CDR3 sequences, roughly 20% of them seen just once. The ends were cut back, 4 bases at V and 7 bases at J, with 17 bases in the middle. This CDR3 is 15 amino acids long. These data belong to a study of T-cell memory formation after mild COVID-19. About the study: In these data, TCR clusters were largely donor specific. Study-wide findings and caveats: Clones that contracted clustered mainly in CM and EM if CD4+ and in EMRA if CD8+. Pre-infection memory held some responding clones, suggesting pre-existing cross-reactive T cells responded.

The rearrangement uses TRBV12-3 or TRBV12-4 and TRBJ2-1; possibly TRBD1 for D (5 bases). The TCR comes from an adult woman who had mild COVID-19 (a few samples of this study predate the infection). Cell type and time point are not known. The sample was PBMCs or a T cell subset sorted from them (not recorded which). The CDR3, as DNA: TGTGCCAGCAGTTCGACAGCCTTCTTAGGGAATGAGCAGTTCTTC. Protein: CASSSTAFLGNEQFF.